A selection of T cell receptor beta chains follows, all from one sample in a study of cytomegalovirus exposure and HLA in healthy donors. Using immunoSEQ multiplex PCR, the repertoire was profiled, and TCRdb retains in-frame clones only, with some absent. The table lists 250,000 to 400,000 clones, roughly 87% of them singletons. Sequenced sample: PBMCs. The receptors were gathered from a man aged 30-40 years in good health and CMV-seronegative. Each CDR3 is given without its conserved first and last residue. D genes are given only for firm matches. The size of a clone is reported for some rows only, either as once, few or many, or as a class for expanded clones.

D gene,V gene,CDR3 length,clone size,CDR3 protein
-,TRBV5-6,9,-,ASSHGDEQF
-,TRBV7-6,13,-,ASSPRQGMNTEAF
TRBD2,TRBV27,12,-,ASSLWAGEETQY
-,TRBV27,13,-,ASSLSWGIDEKLF
TRBD1,TRBV4-1,15,-,ASSQDLEGQGLWEQF
TRBD1,TRBV19,13,few,ASSQGAHGNYGYT
-,TRBV27,14,-,ASSPLFGGSGNTIY
TRBD1,TRBV2,11,-,ARGQLNTGELF
-,TRBV19,12,-,ASSVGGLNQPQH
TRBD1,TRBV6-1,11,few,ASSETGLRGYT
TRBD1,TRBV11-3,14,-,ASSTRQGANTGELF
-,TRBV6-5,9,-,ASTGKYEAF
TRBD2,TRBV5-6,15,-,ASSKRTSGGAGETQY
-,TRBV7-4,16,-,ASSGHPFGGFCYNEQF
TRBD1,TRBV10-3,11,-,AISGDRSYEQY
-,TRBV2,11,-,ASSMTHDGAQY
-,TRBV18,13,-,ASSPYGSSGNTIY
TRBD1,TRBV7-6,11,-,ASSPGQGYEQY